A single sample gave rise to the 14 T cell receptor beta chains below, sequenced in a study of PD-1 blockade in classical Hodgkin lymphoma. Time point of the sample: newly diagnosed, previously untreated cHL patient sample. Only in-frame clones appear in the TCRdb table, and some are missing; sequencing was by immunoSEQ multiplex PCR. The profile covers over 25,000 clones, with 94% appearing a single time and over 2% taken by the ten largest. The sample consisted of peripheral blood mononuclear cells (PBMCs). These receptors originate from a human donor with classical Hodgkin lymphoma.

The rearrangement links TRBV7-9 to TRBJ1-1, with 9 bases that match TRBD1. Germline loops: CDR1 SEHNR, CDR2 FQNEAQ (reference sequence). The CDR3 has 15 amino acids. Trimming cost V 4 bases and J 1 base; bases outside gene matches: 4. The CDR3 region has the DNA TGTGCCAGCAGCTCGGGACAGGGAGGGAACACTGAAGCTTTCTTT. Its translation: CASSSGQGGNTEAFF.

The V and J genes are TRBV6-5 and TRBJ1-3; D uncertain. Germline values: CDR1 MNHEY, CDR2 SVGAGI. The ends were cut back, 6 bases at V and 0 bases at J, with 12 bases in the middle. The CDR3 contains 15 residues. The CDR3 bases are TGTGCCAGCAGCATCGACGGCTTCTCTGGAAACACCATATATTTT. Amino acids: CASSIDGFSGNTIYF.

The chain combines TRBV27 with TRBJ2-7; no clear D gene. The CDR3 sequence is 12 residues long. V was pared by 3 bases and J by 3 bases, with 6 bases between. Germline CDR1 and CDR2: MNHEY and SMNVEV (reference sequence). The CDR3 coding sequence is TGTGCCAGCAGTTTTACCGGCTACGAGCAGTACTTC. Protein sequence: CASSFTGYEQYF.

Concerning this clone itself: The same CDR3 arises from other DNA sequences in this sample as well. This rearrangement joins TRBV4-1 to TRBJ2-4; possibly TRBD2 for D (6 bases). The germline V gene encodes CDR1 MGHRA and CDR2 YSYEKL. There are 16 residues in the CDR3. Trimming stripped 4 bases from V and 2 bases from J, with 15 bases between. CDR3 residues: CASSPVGRGTKNIQYF. The CDR3, as DNA: TGCGCCAGCAGCCCCGTAGGTCGGGGGACCAAAAACATTCAGTACTTC.

The V and J genes are TRBV4-3 and TRBJ2-7; possible D gene TRBD1, 5 bases. The germline V and J ends were trimmed by 0 bases and 2 bases, with 14 bases remaining between them. Germline V CDR1 and CDR2: LGHNA, YSLEER. CDR3 length equals 16 residues. This chain's CDR3 is CASSQEVQGLPYEQYF. The CDR3, as DNA: TGCGCCAGCAGCCAAGAAGTCCAGGGATTACCCTACGAGCAGTACTTC.

The V call is TRBV5-1, the J call TRBJ2-4, with D perhaps matching TRBD2 (7 bases). CDR3 length: 15 amino acids. The germline V gene encodes CDR1 SGHRS and CDR2 YFSETQ. Trimming removed 5 bases from V and 2 bases from J, with 14 bases in between. The CDR3 nucleotides are TGCGCCAGCAGTCCGGGGGGCTCGACCAAAAACATTCAGTACTTC. Translation gives CASSPGGSTKNIQYF.

The chain links TRBV5-4 to TRBJ1-5; D is undetermined. Trimming stripped 1 base from V and 8 bases from J, with 10 bases between. The CDR3 extends over 13 amino acids. CDR1 SGHNT and CDR2 YYREEE come from the germline V gene (reference sequence). The CDR3 DNA is TGTGCCAGCAGCTTGAACGGGCTGGAGCCCCAGCATTTT. Translated: CASSLNGLEPQHF.

V usage is TRBV10-3 and J usage is TRBJ1-5; 7 nucleotides match TRBD1. Germline-derived CDR1 and CDR2 are ENHRY and SYGVKD. V trimming: 2 bases; J trimming: 4 bases; junction bases outside the gene matches: 5. This CDR3 has 15 residues. In nucleotides, the CDR3 is TGTGCCATCAGTGAGGCGCCAGGGGGTAATCAGCCCCAGCATTTT. Its protein product is CAISEAPGGNQPQHF.

The rearrangement uses TRBV6-5 and TRBJ2-3; 8 bases match TRBD2. The V segment lost 6 bases and the J segment 1 base; nucleotides outside the gene matches: 3. The CDR3 is made up of 14 amino acids. Germline CDR1 is MNHEY and CDR2 is SVGAGI. The CDR3 bases are TGTGCCAGCAGGCGGGGGGTAGGCACAGATACGCAGTATTTT. Translation gives CASRRGVGTDTQYF.

The V gene is TRBV5-8, the J gene TRBJ1-3, with D perhaps TRBD1 (5 bases). Germline CDR1 is SGHTS and CDR2 is YDEGEE. CDR3 length: 19 residues. V shed 1 base and J shed 0 bases, with 20 bases lying between them. The chain's CDR3 is CASSLIHYMGPYSGNTIYF. The DNA for the CDR3 is TGTGCCAGCAGCTTGATTCACTATATGGGACCTTACTCTGGAAACACCATATATTTT.

The V call is TRBV2, the J call TRBJ2-1; no definite D call. This CDR3 is built from 11 residues. Germline CDR1 is SNHLY and CDR2 is FYNNEI. V lost 6 bases and J 4 bases, leaving 4 bases between the germline ends. The CDR3 protein is CASSSYNEQFF. CDR3 bases: TGTGCCAGCAGCTCTTACAATGAGCAGTTCTTC.

V gene TRBV30 combines with J gene TRBJ2-3; 12 bases agree with TRBD2. J gave up 2 bases and V 2 bases, and 8 bases lay outside the gene matches. In germline, CDR1 is GTSNPN, CDR2 SVGIG (reference sequence). The CDR3 loop spans 17 amino acids. CDR3 coding DNA: TGTGCCTGGAGTTTTTCCAGGACTAGCGGGGTCACAGATACGCAGTATTTT. This sequence encodes CAWSFSRTSGVTDTQYF.

The chain uses TRBV5-4 and TRBJ2-7, with TRBD1 matching over 11 bases. The CDR3 consists of 14 residues. Germline lookup yields CDR1 SGHNT and CDR2 YYREEE (reference sequence). The V gene end was trimmed by 3 bases and the J gene end by 4 bases; junction bases not matched to a gene: 3. The chain's CDR3 is CASSWDRGSYEQYF. CDR3 bases: TGTGCCAGCAGCTGGGACAGGGGGTCGTACGAGCAGTACTTC.

The chain uses TRBV5-1 and TRBJ1-1, with a weak D call TRBD1 (6 bases). This CDR3 has 15 amino acids. CDR1 and CDR2 (germline): SGHRS, YFSETQ. The V end lost 6 bases, the J end lost 4 bases, and 19 bases lay between the germline ends. CDR3 protein: CASNAGGRGPTEAFF. The CDR3 DNA follows: TGCGCCAGCAACGCCGGGGGGCGGGGGCCCACTGAAGCTTTCTTT. Supplemented by reference TRBV5-1 and TRBJ1-1, the full variable domain reads KAGVTQTPRYLIKTRGQQVTLSCSPISGHRSVSWYQQTPGQGLQFLFEYFSETQRNKGNFPGRFSGRQFSNSRSEMNVSTLELGDSALYLCASNAGGRGPTEAFFGQGTRLTVV.